One and the same sample provided the 32 T cell receptor beta chains below, sequenced in a study of blood T cell repertoires in COVID-19. Generated by immunoSEQ multiplex PCR, the TCRdb table keeps only in-frame clones and is missing some. The sample consists of 97,000 or so clones, around four fifths of them appearing once. Material for sequencing was peripheral blood. These receptor sequences come from a man between 65 and 85 years old with acute or convalescent COVID-19.

This rearrangement joins TRBV5-1 to TRBJ1-1, with 7 positions matching TRBD1. Germline CDR1 and CDR2: SGHRS and YFSETQ. The CDR3 loop spans 16 amino acids. With V trimmed by 3 bases and J by 6 bases, 14 bases remained unmatched. In nucleotides, the CDR3 is TGCGCCAGCAGCTCACGGACAGGCATCCCTGGTTCTGAAGCTTTCTTT. It yields the protein CASSSRTGIPGSEAFF.

The chain has TRBV7-9 and TRBJ2-5; 12 bases are shared with TRBD2. V dropped 4 bases and J dropped 3; count of bases not matched to a gene: 6. CDR1 is SEHNR and CDR2 is FQNEAQ in the germline V gene (reference sequence). The CDR3 sequence is 16 residues long. CDR3 sequence: CASSSWTSGTKETQYF. The DNA for the CDR3 is TGTGCCAGCAGCTCCTGGACTAGCGGGACGAAAGAGACCCAGTACTTC.

This clone was seen just once. The rearrangement joins TRBV5-1 to TRBJ2-2; no clear D. The CDR3 contains 15 residues. CDR1 is SGHRS, CDR2 YFSETQ, per germline. V shed 0 bases and J shed 8 bases, with 14 bases lying between them. In nucleotides, the CDR3 is TGCGCCAGCAGCTTGGCCTTTTCCCTAAGAGGGGAGCTGTTTTTT. This sequence encodes CASSLAFSLRGELFF.

V usage is TRBV19 and J usage is TRBJ2-5; 9 bases line up with TRBD1. V lost 4 bases and J lost 3; bases outside the gene matches: 6. Germline CDR1 and CDR2: LNHDA and SQIVND (reference sequence). The CDR3 runs to 15 residues. CDR3 DNA: TGTGCCAGTAGTAGTCCCGACAGGGGGGAAGAGACCCAGTACTTC. It translates to CASSSPDRGEETQYF.

V usage is TRBV6-5 and J usage is TRBJ2-1, with 9 bases lining up with TRBD1. Losses at the gene ends were 6 bases for V and 8 bases for J; bases not matched to a gene: 8. The CDR3 consists of 14 residues. The germline CDR1 and CDR2 sequences are MNHEY and SVGAGI. CDR3 region: CASSSGTGLHEQFF. The CDR3 nucleotides read TGTGCCAGCAGCTCCGGGACAGGGTTGCATGAGCAGTTCTTC.

The chain recombines TRBV5-1 with TRBJ2-7, with 8 bases identical to TRBD1. J was trimmed by 3 bases and V by 0 bases; bases with no gene match: 8. This CDR3 comprises 16 residues. The germline gives CDR1 SGHRS, CDR2 YFSETQ. CDR3 coding DNA: TGCGCCAGCAGCTTGGCCGAAGGACAGGGAATCTACGAGCAGTACTTC. Translating gives CASSLAEGQGIYEQYF.

The V and J genes are TRBV9 and TRBJ2-1, with 9 positions matching TRBD2. The CDR3 is 16 amino acids. Trimming at V came to 0 bases and at J to 3 bases, leaving 4 bases not matched to a gene. Looked up from germline, CDR1 is SGDLS and CDR2 is YYNGEE. CDR3 protein: CASSVVSGGRYNEQFF. The CDR3 nucleotides read TGTGCCAGCAGCGTAGTTAGCGGGGGCCGCTACAATGAGCAGTTCTTC.

The chain employs TRBV7-2 and TRBJ2-7; 13 nucleotides line up with TRBD2. Germline CDR1 reads SGHTA; CDR2 reads FQGNSA. CDR3 size: 15 residues. The J segment lost 4 bases and the V segment lost 6 bases, leaving 6 bases of the junction unmatched. In nucleotides, the CDR3 is TGTGCCAGCAGGAAACCGGGACTAGCGGGATACGAGCAGTACTTC. Translation: CASRKPGLAGYEQYF.

The chain carries TRBV7-8 and TRBJ1-6; D may be TRBD1 (5 bases). The V gene's germline CDR1 is SGHVS and CDR2 FQNEAQ. CDR3 length: 14 residues. V was trimmed by 5 bases and J by 7 bases, leaving 12 bases between them. The CDR3 sequence is CASSARELNSPLHF. CDR3 nucleotide sequence: TGTGCCAGCAGCGCCAGGGAACTCAATTCACCCCTCCACTTT.

The CDR3 reads CASSQKAGRTTEAFF. In DNA, the CDR3 is TGTGCCAGCAGTCAAAAGGCAGGGCGGACCACTGAAGCTTTCTTT. The gene calls are TRBV6-5 and TRBJ1-1; possible D gene TRBD1, 5 bases. This CDR3 is 15 amino acids long. V lost 5 bases and J 4 bases, leaving 17 bases between the germline ends. Germline-derived CDR1 and CDR2 are MNHEY and SVGAGI.

This clone was seen a few times. CDR3 amino acids: CASSLPGYRAGNTIYF. CDR3 DNA sequence: TGTGCCAGCAGCTTACCAGGGTATAGAGCTGGAAACACCATATATTTT. This chain joins TRBV7-8 and TRBJ1-3; a possible D gene is TRBD1 (5 bases). This CDR3 contains 16 residues. With 2 bases removed from V and 2 bases from J, the gap between germline ends came to 13 bases. Germline CDR1 and CDR2: SGHVS and FQNEAQ.

The gene calls are TRBV6-5 and TRBJ2-3, with TRBD2 identical over 10 bases. This CDR3 comprises 15 residues. The V gene end was trimmed by 5 bases and the J gene end by 3 bases; junction bases not matched to a gene: 5. CDR1 MNHEY and CDR2 SVGAGI come from the germline V gene. DNA for the CDR3: TGTGCCAGCAGTCGTCAGACTAGCGGGACAGATACGCAGTATTTT. Its translation is CASSRQTSGTDTQYF.

This clone occurred once. This chain connects TRBV6-2 or TRBV6-3 to TRBJ2-2; D gene unclear. V lost 2 bases and J lost 4, with 14 bases in between. CDR1 and CDR2 (germline): MNHEY, SVGEGT. This CDR3 spans 16 amino acids. The CDR3 DNA reads TGTGCCAGCAGTTACGCGCATTCAACGGGCACCGGGGAGCTGTTTTTT. Its translation: CASSYAHSTGTGELFF.

The chain has TRBV6-6 and TRBJ1-2; weak D call: TRBD1 (5 bases). The length of the CDR3 is 14 residues. Germline-derived CDR1 and CDR2 are MNHNY and SVGAGI (reference sequence). Between the trimmed V and J ends, which lost 0 bases and 6 bases, there was a span of 11 bases. The CDR3 bases are TGTGCCAGCAGTTACTCCGGCAGGGTCGATGGCTACACCTTC. This sequence encodes CASSYSGRVDGYTF.

V is TRBV6-5 and J is TRBJ1-5; 7 bases are a match to TRBD1. CDR1 and CDR2 from the germline V gene are MNHEY and SVGAGI. The CDR3 totals 15 residues. With 4 bases clipped from V and 1 base from J, the junction kept 4 bases outside the gene matches. The CDR3 sequence: CASSSNRGSNQPQHF. The CDR3 DNA reads as TGTGCCAGCAGTTCCAACAGGGGAAGCAATCAGCCCCAGCATTTT.

V gene TRBV3-1 (or the pseudogene TRBV3-2) combines with J gene TRBJ2-2; no firm D call. CDR1 LGHDT and CDR2 YNNKEL come from the germline V gene (reference sequence). The V end lost 4 bases, the J end lost 7 bases, and 4 bases lay between the germline ends. The CDR3 spans 11 residues. CDR3 amino acids: CASSLHGELFF. For the CDR3, the DNA is TGTGCCAGCAGCCTACACGGGGAGCTGTTTTTT.

The chain uses TRBV4-2 and TRBJ2-2; 9 bases align to TRBD2. The J segment lost 4 bases and the V segment lost 1 base, leaving 10 bases of the junction unmatched. There are 18 residues in the CDR3. In germline, CDR1 is LGHNA, CDR2 YNFKEQ. The CDR3 DNA sequence: TGTGCCAGCAGCCAAGTCGCTAGCGGGAAAGGGAGCACCGGGGAGCTGTTTTTT. It codes for CASSQVASGKGSTGELFF.

This chain connects TRBV5-1 to TRBJ2-7, with D possibly being TRBD2 (5 bases). The length of the CDR3 is 15 residues. V lost 3 bases, J lost 1 base, and 14 bases lay in between. The germline CDR1 and CDR2 sequences are SGHRS and YFSETQ. The CDR3 protein is CASSWGSGSSYEQYF. CDR3 DNA: TGCGCCAGCAGCTGGGGAAGCGGTTCGTCCTACGAGCAGTACTTC. Filled out from reference TRBV5-1 and TRBJ2-7, the complete variable domain reads KAGVTQTPRYLIKTRGQQVTLSCSPISGHRSVSWYQQTPGQGLQFLFEYFSETQRNKGNFPGRFSGRQFSNSRSEMNVSTLELGDSALYLCASSWGSGSSYEQYFGPGTRLTVT.

In its sample, this clone was seen a few times. The V call is TRBV5-1, the J call TRBJ1-6, with TRBD1 matching over 9 bases. Trimming at V came to 0 bases and at J to 9 bases, leaving 7 bases not matched to a gene. CDR3 size: 16 residues. Germline CDR1 and CDR2: SGHRS and YFSETQ. The CDR3 region is CASSLGGQGWVSPLHF. The CDR3 bases are TGCGCCAGCAGCTTGGGGGGACAGGGATGGGTTTCACCCCTCCACTTT.

The V call is TRBV16, the J call TRBJ1-1; TRBD1 aligns across 9 bases. J lost 6 bases, V lost 3 bases, and 2 bases had no gene match. Germline assignment: CDR1 KGHSY and CDR2 FQNENV. CDR3 length: 13 amino acids. The CDR3 bases are TGTGCCAGCAGCCAGGGACAGGGAGCTGAAGCTTTCTTT. This sequence encodes CASSQGQGAEAFF.

The DNA of the CDR3 is TGTGCCAGCAGTTACGACGAGCGGGTCGGAAACACCATATATTTT. Translated, it gives CASSYDERVGNTIYF. The V call is TRBV6-6, the J call TRBJ1-3; D is ambiguous. Germline lookup yields CDR1 MNHNY and CDR2 SVGAGI (reference sequence). The CDR3 is 15 residues long. V was shortened by 2 bases and J by 4 bases, with 12 bases between the two germline ends.

This chain links TRBV7-9 with TRBJ1-3; maybe TRBD1 (6 bases). The CDR3 loop spans 15 amino acids. V was trimmed by 4 bases and J by 0 bases, leaving 10 bases between them. CDR1 and CDR2 from the germline V gene are SEHNR and FQNEAQ (reference sequence). The CDR3 is CASSSGQLSGNTIYF. Written as DNA, the CDR3 is TGTGCCAGCAGCTCTGGACAGCTCTCTGGAAACACCATATATTTT.

The V gene is TRBV4-2, the J gene TRBJ2-7; 13 nucleotides align to TRBD2. CDR3 length: 16 amino acids. The germline CDR1 and CDR2 sequences are LGHNA and YNFKEQ. The junction had 6 bases not matched to a gene; V was cut back by 2 bases and J by 5 bases. The CDR3: CASSQFGLAGVDEQYF. CDR3 coding DNA: TGTGCCAGCAGCCAATTTGGACTAGCGGGAGTCGACGAGCAGTACTTC.

The chain employs TRBV6-6 and TRBJ2-7; perhaps TRBD2 as D (5 bases). The V gene's germline CDR1 is MNHNY and CDR2 SVGAGI (reference sequence). V lost 7 bases and J 4 bases, leaving 14 bases between the germline ends. The CDR3 is made up of 13 amino acids. This CDR3 reads CASNLLGSYEQYF. The DNA for the CDR3 is TGTGCCAGCAACCTACTAGGCTCGTACGAGCAGTACTTC.

The chain couples TRBV7-2 to TRBJ2-1, with D perhaps TRBD1 (5 bases). Deletions cut 8 bases from V and 7 bases from J, with 18 bases between. This CDR3 spans 14 amino acids. CDR1 is SGHTA, CDR2 FQGNSA, per germline. In DNA, the CDR3 is TGTGCCAGCGTACAGGCGGCACGTCGGAATGAGCAGTTCTTC. Residues: CASVQAARRNEQFF.

V gene TRBV2 combines with J gene TRBJ1-1; no clear D. The CDR3 totals 17 residues. Germline CDR1 reads SNHLY; CDR2 reads FYNNEI. V was pared by 9 bases and J by 8 bases, with 31 bases between. The CDR3 region is CASDPPHGRITLREAFF. The CDR3, as DNA: TGTGCCAGTGACCCCCCACACGGAAGAATAACACTGAGGGAAGCTTTCTTT.

The DNA for the CDR3 is TGTGCCAGCAGCTCACTAGCGGGGAGCACAGATACGCAGTATTTT. It translates to CASSSLAGSTDTQYF. The chain employs TRBV5-4 and TRBJ2-3, with 10 nucleotides matching TRBD2. After removal of 3 bases from V and 0 bases from J, the junction contained 1 base not matched to a gene. The CDR3 is made up of 15 amino acids. Germline-derived CDR1 and CDR2 are SGHNT and YYREEE (reference sequence).

This clone turned up a few times. The chain combines TRBV28 with TRBJ1-6; TRBD1 matches at 9 bases. This CDR3 contains 18 residues. The V segment lost 6 bases and the J segment 3 bases; nucleotides outside the gene matches: 12. Germline V gene lookup returns CDR1 MDHEN and CDR2 SYDVKM. CDR3 sequence: CASRPGTGTERYNSPLHF. CDR3 DNA: TGTGCCAGCAGGCCCGGGACAGGGACGGAACGCTATAATTCACCCCTCCACTTT.

This clone was counted only a few times. This chain connects TRBV6-5 to TRBJ2-7; tentatively, D is TRBD1 (5 bases). The CDR3 runs 14 residues. The germline CDR1 and CDR2 sequences are MNHEY and SVGAGI. The V end was cut by 7 bases, the J end by 4 bases, with 17 bases between. The CDR3 DNA reads as TGTGCCAGCAACTTGGACACCGCACCTTACGAGCAGTACTTC. It yields the protein CASNLDTAPYEQYF.

The chain couples TRBV7-8 to TRBJ2-3, with a possible D match to TRBD2 (7 bases). The CDR3 consists of 15 residues. Germline V gene sequence: CDR1 SGHVS, CDR2 FQNEAQ. The V end was cut by 6 bases, the J end by 4 bases, with 17 bases between. DNA of the CDR3: TGTGCCAGCAGAAGCACCGGGGGGCCGGCAGATACGCAGTATTTT. Protein: CASRSTGGPADTQYF.

The V and J genes are TRBV19 and TRBJ1-4, with D perhaps matching TRBD1 (5 bases). There are 17 residues in the CDR3. CDR1 and CDR2 from the germline V gene are LNHDA and SQIVND (reference sequence). The germline V and J ends were trimmed by 1 base and 2 bases, with 14 bases remaining between them. DNA of the CDR3: TGTGCCAGTAGTATAGTCCCAGGGCCGGCGACTAATGAAAAACTGTTTTTT. Translated, it gives CASSIVPGPATNEKLFF.

The rearrangement uses TRBV27 and TRBJ1-6, with D possibly being TRBD1 (5 bases). The CDR3 has 15 residues. V was shortened by 6 bases and J by 7 bases, with 16 bases between the two germline ends. The germline CDR1 and CDR2 sequences are MNHEY and SMNVEV (reference sequence). The CDR3 is CASSLFLTANSPLHF. In nucleotides, the CDR3 is TGTGCCAGCAGCCTCTTCCTGACAGCGAATTCACCCCTCCACTTT.